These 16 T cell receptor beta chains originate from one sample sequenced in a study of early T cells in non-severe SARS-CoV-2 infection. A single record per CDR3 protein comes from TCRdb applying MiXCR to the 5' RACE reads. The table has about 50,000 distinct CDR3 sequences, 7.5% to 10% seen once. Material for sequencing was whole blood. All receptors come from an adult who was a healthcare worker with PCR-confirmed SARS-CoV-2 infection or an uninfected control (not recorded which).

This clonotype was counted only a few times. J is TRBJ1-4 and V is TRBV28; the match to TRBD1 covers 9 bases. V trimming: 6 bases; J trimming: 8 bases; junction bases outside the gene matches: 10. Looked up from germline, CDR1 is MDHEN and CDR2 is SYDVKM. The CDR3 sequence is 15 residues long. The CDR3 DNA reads TGTGCCAGCAGCTCCCGGGACAGGGTAGAGGAAAAACTGTTTTTT. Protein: CASSSRDRVEEKLFF.

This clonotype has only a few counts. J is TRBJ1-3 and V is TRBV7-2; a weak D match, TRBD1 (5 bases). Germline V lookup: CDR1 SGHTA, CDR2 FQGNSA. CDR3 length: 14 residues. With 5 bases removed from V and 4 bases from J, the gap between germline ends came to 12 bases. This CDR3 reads CASSLQGLGNTIYF. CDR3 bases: TGTGCCAGCAGCCTGCAGGGTTTGGGAAACACCATATATTTT.

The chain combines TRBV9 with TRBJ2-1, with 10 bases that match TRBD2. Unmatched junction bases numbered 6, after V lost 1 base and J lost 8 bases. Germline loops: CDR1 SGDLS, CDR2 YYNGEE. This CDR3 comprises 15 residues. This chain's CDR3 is CASSVLASGSHEQFF. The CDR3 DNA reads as TGTGCCAGCAGCGTATTGGCTAGCGGGAGTCATGAGCAGTTCTTC.

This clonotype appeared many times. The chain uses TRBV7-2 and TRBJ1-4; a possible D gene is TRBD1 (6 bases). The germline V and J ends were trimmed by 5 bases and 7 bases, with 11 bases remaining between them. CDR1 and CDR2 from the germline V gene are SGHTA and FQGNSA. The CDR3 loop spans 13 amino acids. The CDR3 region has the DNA TGTGCCAGCAGCGCCAGGGGTTCTGAAAAACTGTTTTTT. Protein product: CASSARGSEKLFF. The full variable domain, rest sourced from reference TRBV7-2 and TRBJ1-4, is GAGVSQSPSNKVTEKGKDVELRCDPISGHTALYWYRQSLGQGLEFLIYFQGNSAPDKSGLPSDRFSAERTGGSVSTLTIQRTQQEDSAVYLCASSARGSEKLFFGSGTQLSVL.

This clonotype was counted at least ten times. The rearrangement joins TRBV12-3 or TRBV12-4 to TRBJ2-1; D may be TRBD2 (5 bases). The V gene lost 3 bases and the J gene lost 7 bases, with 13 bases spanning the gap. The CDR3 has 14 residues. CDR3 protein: CASSFGVSGNEQFF. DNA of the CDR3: TGTGCCAGCAGTTTCGGTGTTTCGGGGAATGAGCAGTTCTTC.

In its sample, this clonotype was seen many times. The CDR3: CASTPVFGGQETQYF. The CDR3 nucleotides are TGTGCCAGCACCCCCGTCTTTGGGGGACAAGAGACCCAGTACTTC. The chain joins TRBV6-5 to TRBJ2-5; D tentatively reads TRBD1 or TRBD2 (5 bases each). This CDR3 has 15 amino acids. Per the germline V gene, CDR1 is MNHEY and CDR2 is SVGAGI. With 7 bases removed from V and 2 bases from J, the gap between germline ends came to 17 bases.

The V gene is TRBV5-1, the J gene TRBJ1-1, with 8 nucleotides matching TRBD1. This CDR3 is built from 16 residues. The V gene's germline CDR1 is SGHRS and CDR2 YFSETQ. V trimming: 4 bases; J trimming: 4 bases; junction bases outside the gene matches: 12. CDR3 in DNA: TGCGCCAGCAGCCCGACCGGACAGGGTTTGGGCACTGAAGCTTTCTTT. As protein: CASSPTGQGLGTEAFF.

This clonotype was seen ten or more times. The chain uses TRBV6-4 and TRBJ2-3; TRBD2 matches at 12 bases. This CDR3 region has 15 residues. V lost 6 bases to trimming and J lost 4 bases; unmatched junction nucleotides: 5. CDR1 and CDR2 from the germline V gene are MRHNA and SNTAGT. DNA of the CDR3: TGTGCCAGCAGCCGACTAGCGGGAGATTCAGATACGCAGTATTTT. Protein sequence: CASSRLAGDSDTQYF.

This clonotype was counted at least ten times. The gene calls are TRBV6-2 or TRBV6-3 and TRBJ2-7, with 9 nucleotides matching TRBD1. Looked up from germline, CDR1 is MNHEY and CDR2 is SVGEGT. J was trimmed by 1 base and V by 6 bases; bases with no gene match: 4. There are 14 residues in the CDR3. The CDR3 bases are TGTGCCAGCAGGGACAGGGGTTGGTCCTACGAGCAGTACTTC. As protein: CASRDRGWSYEQYF.

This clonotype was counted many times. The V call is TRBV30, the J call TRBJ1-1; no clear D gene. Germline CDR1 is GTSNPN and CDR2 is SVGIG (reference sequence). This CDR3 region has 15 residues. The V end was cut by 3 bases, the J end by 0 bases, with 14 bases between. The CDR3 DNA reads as TGTGCCTGGAGCCTCCTTCGAGGGATGAACACTGAAGCTTTCTTT. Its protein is CAWSLLRGMNTEAFF.

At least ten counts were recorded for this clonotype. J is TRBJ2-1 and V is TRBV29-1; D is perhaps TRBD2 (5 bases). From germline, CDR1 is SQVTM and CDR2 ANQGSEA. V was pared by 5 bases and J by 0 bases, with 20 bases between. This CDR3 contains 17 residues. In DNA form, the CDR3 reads TGCAGCGTTCCCCCTCGCGGGCCCAAGAGCTCCTACAATGAGCAGTTCTTC. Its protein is CSVPPRGPKSSYNEQFF.

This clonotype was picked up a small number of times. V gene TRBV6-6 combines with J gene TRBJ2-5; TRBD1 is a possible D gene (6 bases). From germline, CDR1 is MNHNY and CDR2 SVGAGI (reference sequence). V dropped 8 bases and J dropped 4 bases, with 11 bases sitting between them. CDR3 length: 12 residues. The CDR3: CASGGIRETQYF. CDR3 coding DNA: TGTGCCAGCGGGGGCATCAGAGAGACCCAGTACTTC.

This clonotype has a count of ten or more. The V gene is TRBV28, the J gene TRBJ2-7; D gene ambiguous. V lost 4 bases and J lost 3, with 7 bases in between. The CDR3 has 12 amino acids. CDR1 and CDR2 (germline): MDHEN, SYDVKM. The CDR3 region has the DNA TGTGCCAGCAGTTCCCTTCTCTACGAGCAGTACTTC. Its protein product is CASSSLLYEQYF.

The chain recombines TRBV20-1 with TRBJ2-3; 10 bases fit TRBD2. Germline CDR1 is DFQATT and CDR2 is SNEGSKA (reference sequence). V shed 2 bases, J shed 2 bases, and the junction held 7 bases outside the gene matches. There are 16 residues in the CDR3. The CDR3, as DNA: TGCAGTGCTAGATCCCGAACTAGCGGGAACACAGATACGCAGTATTTT. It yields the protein CSARSRTSGNTDTQYF.

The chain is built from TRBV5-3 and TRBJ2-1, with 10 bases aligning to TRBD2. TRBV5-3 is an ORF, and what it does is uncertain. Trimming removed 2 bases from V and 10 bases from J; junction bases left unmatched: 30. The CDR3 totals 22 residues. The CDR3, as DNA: TGTGCCAGAAGCTTAACCTATGGTTTTAGCGGGAGGCCTCTTGGACATGTTCAGGAGCAGTTCTTC. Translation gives CARSLTYGFSGRPLGHVQEQFF.

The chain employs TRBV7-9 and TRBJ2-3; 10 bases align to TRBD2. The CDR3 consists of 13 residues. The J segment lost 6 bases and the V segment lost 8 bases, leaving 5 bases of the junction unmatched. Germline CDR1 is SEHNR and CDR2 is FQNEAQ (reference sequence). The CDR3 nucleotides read TGTGCCAGCTTATCTAGCGGGAGTGATACGCAGTATTTT. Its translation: CASLSSGSDTQYF.